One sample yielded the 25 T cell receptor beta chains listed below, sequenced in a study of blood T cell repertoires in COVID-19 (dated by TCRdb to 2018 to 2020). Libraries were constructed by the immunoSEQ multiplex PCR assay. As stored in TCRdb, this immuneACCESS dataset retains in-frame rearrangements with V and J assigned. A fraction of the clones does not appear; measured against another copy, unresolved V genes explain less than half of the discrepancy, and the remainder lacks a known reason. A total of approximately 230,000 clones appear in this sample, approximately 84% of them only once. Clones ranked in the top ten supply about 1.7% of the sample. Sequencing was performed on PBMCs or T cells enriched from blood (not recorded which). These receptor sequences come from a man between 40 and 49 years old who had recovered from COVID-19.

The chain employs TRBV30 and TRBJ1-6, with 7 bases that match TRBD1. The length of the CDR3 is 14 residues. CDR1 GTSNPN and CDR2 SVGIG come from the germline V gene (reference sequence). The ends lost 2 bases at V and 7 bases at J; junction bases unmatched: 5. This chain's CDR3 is CAWSKGTDNSPLHF. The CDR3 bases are TGTGCCTGGAGTAAGGGGACAGACAATTCACCCCTCCACTTT. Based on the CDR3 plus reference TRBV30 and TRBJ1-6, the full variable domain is SQTIHQWPATLVQPVGSPLSLECTVEGTSNPNLYWYRQAAGRGLQLLFYSVGIGQISSEVPQNLSASRPQDRQFILSSKKLLLSDSGFYLCAWSKGTDNSPLHFGNGTRLTVT.

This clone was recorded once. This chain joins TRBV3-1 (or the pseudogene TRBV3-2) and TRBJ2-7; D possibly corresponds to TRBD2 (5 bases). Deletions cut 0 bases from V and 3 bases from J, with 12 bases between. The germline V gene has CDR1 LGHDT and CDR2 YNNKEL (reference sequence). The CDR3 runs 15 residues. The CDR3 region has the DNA TGTGCCAGCAGCCAAGATGTCGGGAATATCTACGAGCAGTACTTC. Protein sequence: CASSQDVGNIYEQYF.

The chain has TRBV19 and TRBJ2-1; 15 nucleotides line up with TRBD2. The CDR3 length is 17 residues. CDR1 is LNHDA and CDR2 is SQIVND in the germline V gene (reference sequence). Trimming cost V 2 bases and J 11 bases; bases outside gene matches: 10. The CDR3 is CASSIIGLAGGYGKQFF. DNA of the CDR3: TGTGCCAGTAGTATAATCGGACTAGCGGGAGGGTATGGTAAGCAGTTCTTC.

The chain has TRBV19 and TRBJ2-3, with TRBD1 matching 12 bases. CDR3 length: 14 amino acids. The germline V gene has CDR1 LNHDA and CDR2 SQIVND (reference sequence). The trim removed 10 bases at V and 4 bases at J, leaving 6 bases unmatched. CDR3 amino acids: CATGDRGPSDTQYF. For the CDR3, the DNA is TGTGCCACTGGGGACAGGGGGCCGTCAGATACGCAGTATTTT.

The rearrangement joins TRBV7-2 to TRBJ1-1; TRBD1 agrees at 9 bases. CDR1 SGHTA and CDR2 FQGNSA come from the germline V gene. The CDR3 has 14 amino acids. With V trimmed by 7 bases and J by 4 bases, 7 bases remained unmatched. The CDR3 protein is CASTRDRVPTEAFF. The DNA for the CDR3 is TGTGCCAGCACCCGGGACAGGGTGCCCACTGAAGCTTTCTTT.

As DNA, the CDR3 is TGTGCCAGCAGTAGGACAGGGGTGTCAGAGACCCAGTACTTC. This sequence encodes CASSRTGVSETQYF. The chain uses TRBV27 and TRBJ2-5; 9 bases agree with TRBD1. The CDR3 is made up of 14 amino acids. CDR1 and CDR2 (germline): MNHEY, SMNVEV (reference sequence). With V trimmed by 5 bases and J by 4 bases, 5 bases remained unmatched.

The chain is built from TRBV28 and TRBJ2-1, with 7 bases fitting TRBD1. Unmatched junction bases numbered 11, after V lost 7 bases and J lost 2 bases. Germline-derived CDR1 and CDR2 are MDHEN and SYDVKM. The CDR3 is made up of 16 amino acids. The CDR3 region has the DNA TGTGCCAGCAAGGGGATGAATACAGGGGCCTACAATGAGCAGTTCTTC. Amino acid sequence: CASKGMNTGAYNEQFF.

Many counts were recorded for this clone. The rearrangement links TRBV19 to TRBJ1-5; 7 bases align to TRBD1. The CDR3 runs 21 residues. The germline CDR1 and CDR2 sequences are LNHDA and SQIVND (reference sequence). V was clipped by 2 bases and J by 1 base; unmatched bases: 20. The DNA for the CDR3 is TGTGCCAGTAGTATATTGGATTTTTTTCTGACAGGGTCGGGAAGCAATCAGCCCCAGCATTTT. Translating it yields CASSILDFFLTGSGSNQPQHF.

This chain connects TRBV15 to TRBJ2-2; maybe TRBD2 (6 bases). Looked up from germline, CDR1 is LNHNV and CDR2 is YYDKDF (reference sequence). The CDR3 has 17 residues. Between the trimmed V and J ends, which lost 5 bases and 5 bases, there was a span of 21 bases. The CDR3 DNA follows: TGTGCCACCAGCGGCCTCGGGACTCGCAAATTAACCGGGGAGCTGTTTTTT. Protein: CATSGLGTRKLTGELFF.

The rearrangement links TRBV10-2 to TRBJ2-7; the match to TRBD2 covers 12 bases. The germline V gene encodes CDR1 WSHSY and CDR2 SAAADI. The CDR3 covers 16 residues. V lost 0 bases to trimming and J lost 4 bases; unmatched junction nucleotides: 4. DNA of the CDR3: TGCGCCAGCAGTGAGTCCGGACTAGCGGGATCGTACGAGCAGTACTTC. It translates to CASSESGLAGSYEQYF.

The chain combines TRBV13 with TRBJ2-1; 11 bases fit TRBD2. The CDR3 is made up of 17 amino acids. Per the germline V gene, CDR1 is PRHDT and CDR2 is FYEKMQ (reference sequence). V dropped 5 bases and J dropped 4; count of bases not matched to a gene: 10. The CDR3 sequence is CASSLPGLAALYNEQFF. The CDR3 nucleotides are TGTGCCAGCAGCCTGCCGGGACTAGCGGCTCTATACAATGAGCAGTTCTTC.

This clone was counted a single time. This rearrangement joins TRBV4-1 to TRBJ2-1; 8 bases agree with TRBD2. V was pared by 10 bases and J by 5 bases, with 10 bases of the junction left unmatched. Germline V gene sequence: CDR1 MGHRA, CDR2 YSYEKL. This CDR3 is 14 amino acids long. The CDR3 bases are TGCGCCACGGCATTAGCGGGGAGCCACAATGAGCAGTTCTTC. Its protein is CATALAGSHNEQFF.

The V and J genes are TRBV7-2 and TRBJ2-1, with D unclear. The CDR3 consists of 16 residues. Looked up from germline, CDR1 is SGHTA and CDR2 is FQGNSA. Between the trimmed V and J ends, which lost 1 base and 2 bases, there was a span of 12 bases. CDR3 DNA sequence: TGTGCCAGCAGCTTAGGAGGAGCTAATACCTACAATGAGCAGTTCTTC. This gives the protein CASSLGGANTYNEQFF.

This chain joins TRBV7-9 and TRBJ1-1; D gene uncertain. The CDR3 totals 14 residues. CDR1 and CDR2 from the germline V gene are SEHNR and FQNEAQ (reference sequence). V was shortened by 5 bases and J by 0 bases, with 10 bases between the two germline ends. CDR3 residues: CASSEGGLNTEAFF. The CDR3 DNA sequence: TGTGCCAGCAGCGAAGGAGGGTTGAACACTGAAGCTTTCTTT.

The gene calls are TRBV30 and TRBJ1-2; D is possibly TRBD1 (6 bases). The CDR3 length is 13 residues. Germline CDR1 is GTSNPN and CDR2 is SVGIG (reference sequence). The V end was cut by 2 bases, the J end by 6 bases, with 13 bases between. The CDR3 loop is CAWSFRGANGYTF. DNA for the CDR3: TGTGCCTGGAGTTTTCGGGGGGCGAATGGCTACACCTTC. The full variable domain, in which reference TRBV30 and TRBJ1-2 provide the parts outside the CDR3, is SQTIHQWPATLVQPVGSPLSLECTVEGTSNPNLYWYRQAAGRGLQLLFYSVGIGQISSEVPQNLSASRPQDRQFILSSKKLLLSDSGFYLCAWSFRGANGYTFGSGTRLTVV.

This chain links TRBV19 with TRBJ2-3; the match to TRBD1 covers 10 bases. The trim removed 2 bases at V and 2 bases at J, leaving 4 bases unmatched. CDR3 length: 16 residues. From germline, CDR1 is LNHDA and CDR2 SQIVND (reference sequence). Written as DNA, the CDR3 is TGTGCCAGTAGTATACTGGACAGGGGGTACACAGATACGCAGTATTTT. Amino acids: CASSILDRGYTDTQYF.

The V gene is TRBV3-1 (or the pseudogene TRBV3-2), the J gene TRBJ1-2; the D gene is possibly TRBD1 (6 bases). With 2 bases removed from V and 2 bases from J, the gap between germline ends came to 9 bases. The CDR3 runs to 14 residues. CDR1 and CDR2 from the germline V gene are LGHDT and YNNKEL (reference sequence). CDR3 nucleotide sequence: TGTGCCAGCAGCCAATTCAGGGGCAACTATGGCTACACCTTC. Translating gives CASSQFRGNYGYTF.

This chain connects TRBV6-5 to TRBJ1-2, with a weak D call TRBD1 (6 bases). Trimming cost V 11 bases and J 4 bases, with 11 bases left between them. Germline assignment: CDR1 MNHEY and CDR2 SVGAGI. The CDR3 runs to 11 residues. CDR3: CAGRDTYGYTF. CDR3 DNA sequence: TGTGCCGGACGGGACACCTATGGCTACACCTTC.

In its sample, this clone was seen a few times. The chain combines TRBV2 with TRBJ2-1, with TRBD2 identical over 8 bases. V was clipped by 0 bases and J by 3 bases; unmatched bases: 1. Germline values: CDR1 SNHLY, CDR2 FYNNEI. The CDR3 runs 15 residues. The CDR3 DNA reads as TGTGCCAGCAGTGAAGCGGGACTAGACTACAATGAGCAGTTCTTC. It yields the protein CASSEAGLDYNEQFF.

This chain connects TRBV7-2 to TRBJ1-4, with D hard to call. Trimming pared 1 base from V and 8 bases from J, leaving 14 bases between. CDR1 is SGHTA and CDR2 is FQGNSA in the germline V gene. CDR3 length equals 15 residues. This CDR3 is CASSLESGGPEKLFF. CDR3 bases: TGTGCCAGCAGCTTAGAGTCAGGTGGGCCGGAAAAACTGTTTTTT.

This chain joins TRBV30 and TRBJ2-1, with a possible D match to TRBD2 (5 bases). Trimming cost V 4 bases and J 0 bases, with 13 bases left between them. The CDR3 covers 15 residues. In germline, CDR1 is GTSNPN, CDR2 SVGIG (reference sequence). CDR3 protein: CAWNWYGNSYNEQFF. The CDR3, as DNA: TGTGCCTGGAATTGGTACGGGAACTCCTACAATGAGCAGTTCTTC.

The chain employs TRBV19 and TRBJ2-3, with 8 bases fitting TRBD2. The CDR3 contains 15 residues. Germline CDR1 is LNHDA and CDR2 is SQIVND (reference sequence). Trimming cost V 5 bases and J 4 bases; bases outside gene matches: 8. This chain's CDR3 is CASSLYSGNPDTQYF. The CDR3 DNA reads TGTGCCAGTAGTTTGTATAGCGGGAATCCAGATACGCAGTATTTT.

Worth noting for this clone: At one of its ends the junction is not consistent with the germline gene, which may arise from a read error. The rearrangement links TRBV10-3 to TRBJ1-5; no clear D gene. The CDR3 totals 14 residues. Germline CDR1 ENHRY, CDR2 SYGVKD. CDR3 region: CAISESRVDQPQHF. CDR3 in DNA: TGTGCCATCAGCGAGTCGAGGGTTGATCAGCCCCAGCATTTT.

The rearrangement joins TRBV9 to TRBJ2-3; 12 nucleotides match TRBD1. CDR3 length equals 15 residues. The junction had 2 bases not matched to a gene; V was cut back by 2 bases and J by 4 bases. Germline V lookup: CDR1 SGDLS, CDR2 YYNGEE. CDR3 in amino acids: CASSVGQGAPDTQYF. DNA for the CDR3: TGTGCCAGCAGCGTGGGACAGGGGGCTCCAGATACGCAGTATTTT.

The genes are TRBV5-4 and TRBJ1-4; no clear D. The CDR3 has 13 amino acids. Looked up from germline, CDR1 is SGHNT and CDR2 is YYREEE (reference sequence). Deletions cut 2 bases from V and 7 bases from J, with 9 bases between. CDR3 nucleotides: TGTGCCAGCAGCTTAGCCCCGCGTGAAAAACTGTTTTTT. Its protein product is CASSLAPREKLFF. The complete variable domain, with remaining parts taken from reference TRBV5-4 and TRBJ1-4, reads ETGVTQSPTHLIKTRGQQVTLRCSSQSGHNTVSWYQQALGQGPQFIFQYYREEENGRGNFPPRFSGLQFPNYSSELNVNALELDDSALYLCASSLAPREKLFFGSGTQLSVL.